The rows below give T cell receptor beta chains drawn from one sample of a study of graft-versus-host responses after intestinal transplantation. Method: immunoSEQ multiplex PCR; TCRdb's copy keeps in-frame clones and lacks some. Seen here are 60,000 to 65,000 clones, roughly 90% observed once, and the top ten hold about 1.7%. The source was ileum tissue, collected less than 400 days after transplant. These receptors were taken from a human patient who received an intestinal transplant, so some T cells may come from the graft donor. Both conserved end residues are part of each CDR3. A D gene is named only where the DNA matches it firmly. Clone size is not always given. Where it is, it says once, few, many or a class for expanded clones.

CDR3 protein: CASTLPGRTEAFF; CDR3 DNA: TGTGCCAGCACCCTCCCGGGTCGCACTGAAGCTTTCTTT; D gene: -; clone size: -; J gene: TRBJ1-1; V gene: TRBV2
CDR3 protein: CASSLGYGANVLTF; CDR3 DNA: TGTGCCAGCAGCTTGGGGTACGGGGCCAACGTCCTGACTTTC; D gene: -; clone size: once; J gene: TRBJ2-6; V gene: TRBV5-6
CDR3 protein: CASSLWDSGGYTF; CDR3 DNA: TGTGCCAGCAGCTTGTGGGACAGTGGTGGCTACACCTTC; D gene: TRBD1; clone size: -; J gene: TRBJ1-2; V gene: TRBV5-5
CDR3 protein: CASSASSGNTIYF; CDR3 DNA: TGTGCCAGTAGCGCATCCTCTGGAAACACCATATATTTT; D gene: -; clone size: -; J gene: TRBJ1-3; V gene: TRBV19
CDR3 protein: CASSEAGNEQFF; CDR3 DNA: TGTGCCAGCAGTGAAGCAGGGAATGAGCAGTTCTTC; D gene: -; clone size: once; J gene: TRBJ2-1; V gene: TRBV6-1
CDR3 protein: CASNRANTEAFF; CDR3 DNA: TGTGCCAGCAATCGGGCGAACACTGAAGCTTTCTTT; D gene: -; clone size: -; J gene: TRBJ1-1; V gene: TRBV6-5
CDR3 protein: CASSPLGDRGNTIYF; CDR3 DNA: TGCGCCAGCAGCCCACTGGGGGACAGGGGAAACACCATATATTTT; D gene: TRBD1; clone size: -; J gene: TRBJ1-3; V gene: TRBV5-1
CDR3 protein: CASRTGYTEAFF; CDR3 DNA: TGTGCCAGCAGAACAGGGTACACTGAAGCTTTCTTT; D gene: -; clone size: -; J gene: TRBJ1-1; V gene: TRBV28
CDR3 protein: CASSPRGSNQPQHF; CDR3 DNA: TGTGCCAGCAGTCCACGAGGGAGCAATCAGCCCCAGCATTTT; D gene: -; clone size: -; J gene: TRBJ1-5; V gene: TRBV6-1
CDR3 protein: CASSAQSGIYQPQHF; CDR3 DNA: TGTGCCAGCAGCGCCCAATCAGGGATTTATCAGCCCCAGCATTTT; D gene: -; clone size: -; J gene: TRBJ1-5; V gene: TRBV9
CDR3 protein: CAITEWDSAYEQYF; CDR3 DNA: TGTGCCATCACCGAATGGGACAGCGCCTACGAGCAGTACTTC; D gene: TRBD1; clone size: -; J gene: TRBJ2-7; V gene: TRBV10-3
CDR3 protein: CASRLDSSYYEQYF; CDR3 DNA: TGCGCCAGCAGGTTGGACAGCTCGTACTACGAGCAGTACTTC; D gene: -; clone size: -; J gene: TRBJ2-7; V gene: TRBV5-1
CDR3 protein: CASSQGPLVISHEQYF; CDR3 DNA: TGCGCCAGCAGCCAAGGTCCACTAGTCATTTCCCACGAGCAGTACTTC; D gene: -; clone size: once; J gene: TRBJ2-7; V gene: TRBV4-3
CDR3 protein: CASSLGLGRDTQYF; CDR3 DNA: TGTGCCAGCAGCTTGGGGCTGGGACGGGATACGCAGTATTTT; D gene: -; clone size: -; J gene: TRBJ2-3; V gene: TRBV5-4
CDR3 protein: CASSQEPSLTYEQYF; CDR3 DNA: TGCGCCAGCAGCCAAGAACCCTCGCTGACCTACGAGCAGTACTTC; D gene: -; clone size: -; J gene: TRBJ2-7; V gene: TRBV4-1
CDR3 protein: CASSARQGENTEAFF; CDR3 DNA: TGTGCCAGCAGCGCTAGACAGGGCGAGAACACTGAAGCTTTCTTT; D gene: TRBD1; clone size: -; J gene: TRBJ1-1; V gene: TRBV7-2
CDR3 protein: CASSRSRTNTEAFF; CDR3 DNA: TGTGCCAGCTCCCGGTCCAGGACGAACACTGAAGCTTTCTTT; D gene: -; clone size: -; J gene: TRBJ1-1; V gene: TRBV6-1
CDR3 protein: CASSQVLAGYEQYF; CDR3 DNA: TGCGCCAGCAGCCAAGTACTAGCGGGCTACGAGCAGTACTTC; D gene: TRBD2; clone size: -; J gene: TRBJ2-7; V gene: TRBV4-1
CDR3 protein: CASSASSYNEQFF; CDR3 DNA: TGTGCCAGCAGTGCTAGCTCCTACAATGAGCAGTTCTTC; D gene: -; clone size: -; J gene: TRBJ2-1; V gene: TRBV6-4
CDR3 protein: CASSETLQVPRPQHF; CDR3 DNA: TGTGCCAGCAGTGAAACCCTACAGGTCCCCAGGCCCCAGCATTTT; D gene: -; clone size: -; J gene: TRBJ1-5; V gene: TRBV2
CDR3 protein: CASSYSRDGDIQYF; CDR3 DNA: TGTGCCAGCAGTTACTCGAGGGACGGGGACATTCAGTACTTC; D gene: -; clone size: -; J gene: TRBJ2-4; V gene: TRBV6-6
CDR3 protein: CASSLAGGSAEAFF; CDR3 DNA: TGCGCCAGCAGCTTGGCGGGGGGCTCCGCTGAAGCTTTCTTT; D gene: -; clone size: once; J gene: TRBJ1-1; V gene: TRBV5-1
CDR3 protein: CATSRAGGTDTQYF; CDR3 DNA: TGTGCCACCAGCAGAGCCGGGGGCACAGATACGCAGTATTTT; D gene: -; clone size: -; J gene: TRBJ2-3; V gene: TRBV15
CDR3 protein: CASSRRDIGPYEQYF; CDR3 DNA: TGTGCCAGCAGCAGAAGGGACATTGGTCCCTACGAGCAGTACTTC; D gene: -; clone size: -; J gene: TRBJ2-7; V gene: TRBV7-6
CDR3 protein: CASTHSSGGARETQYF; CDR3 DNA: TGTGCCAGCACCCACTCTAGCGGGGGGGCGCGGGAGACCCAGTACTTC; D gene: TRBD2; clone size: -; J gene: TRBJ2-5; V gene: TRBV7-2
CDR3 protein: CASSLKRELGVYTYEQYF; CDR3 DNA: TGTGCCAGCAGTTTAAAGCGGGAGTTAGGGGTGTACACCTACGAGCAGTACTTC; D gene: TRBD2; clone size: -; J gene: TRBJ2-7; V gene: TRBV28
CDR3 protein: CVSSFLVGLGSGEQYF; CDR3 DNA: TGTGTCAGCAGTTTTTTGGTCGGTCTCGGGAGCGGTGAGCAGTACTTC; D gene: -; clone size: -; J gene: TRBJ2-7; V gene: TRBV28
CDR3 protein: CASSFGTAKETQYF; CDR3 DNA: TGTGCCAGCAGCTTTGGGACGGCAAAAGAGACCCAGTACTTC; D gene: -; clone size: -; J gene: TRBJ2-5; V gene: TRBV5-6
CDR3 protein: CASSEGQSVNEQFF; CDR3 DNA: TGCGCCAGCAGCGAAGGACAGTCCGTCAATGAGCAGTTCTTC; D gene: -; clone size: -; J gene: TRBJ2-1; V gene: TRBV5-1
CDR3 protein: CASSPPVGTDTQYF; CDR3 DNA: TGTGCCAGCTCACCACCGGTAGGGACAGATACGCAGTATTTT; D gene: -; clone size: few; J gene: TRBJ2-3; V gene: TRBV18
CDR3 protein: CASSLLPDNEQFF; CDR3 DNA: TGTGCCAGCAGTTTACTCCCGGATAATGAGCAGTTCTTC; D gene: -; clone size: -; J gene: TRBJ2-1; V gene: TRBV27
CDR3 protein: CASSLDGHYQPQHF; CDR3 DNA: TGCGCCAGCAGCTTGGACGGCCACTATCAGCCCCAGCATTTT; D gene: -; clone size: -; J gene: TRBJ1-5; V gene: TRBV5-1
CDR3 protein: CASSQVTSGGEQYF; CDR3 DNA: TGCGCCAGCAGCCAAGTCACTAGCGGGGGGGAGCAGTACTTC; D gene: TRBD2; clone size: -; J gene: TRBJ2-7; V gene: TRBV4-1
CDR3 protein: CASTPGGTYEQYF; CDR3 DNA: TGTGCCAGCACACCGGGGGGCACCTACGAGCAGTACTTC; D gene: -; clone size: -; J gene: TRBJ2-7; V gene: TRBV6-5
CDR3 protein: CSVEGGETQYF; CDR3 DNA: TGCAGCGTTGAAGGGGGGGAGACCCAGTACTTC; D gene: -; clone size: -; J gene: TRBJ2-5; V gene: TRBV29-1
CDR3 protein: CAWTHFSYEQYF; CDR3 DNA: TGTGCCTGGACACATTTCTCCTACGAGCAGTACTTC; D gene: -; clone size: -; J gene: TRBJ2-7; V gene: TRBV30
CDR3 protein: CASSLFGTPRKALF; CDR3 DNA: TGTGCCAGCAGTTTATTTGGGACCCCCCGTAAAGCCCTTTTT; D gene: -; clone size: -; J gene: TRBJ2-2; V gene: TRBV28
CDR3 protein: CASSPTDYEQYF; CDR3 DNA: TGTGCCAGCAGCCCAACGGACTACGAGCAGTACTTC; D gene: -; clone size: -; J gene: TRBJ2-7; V gene: TRBV5-5
CDR3 protein: CASVGLAEDEQFF; CDR3 DNA: TGTGCCAGCGTCGGTCTAGCGGAGGATGAGCAGTTCTTC; D gene: TRBD2; clone size: -; J gene: TRBJ2-1; V gene: TRBV6-1
CDR3 protein: CASSLATPNNSPLHF; CDR3 DNA: TGCGCCAGCAGCTTGGCTACACCAAATAATTCACCCCTCCACTTT; D gene: -; clone size: -; J gene: TRBJ1-6; V gene: TRBV5-1
CDR3 protein: CASSLGSSNYGYTF; CDR3 DNA: TGCGCCAGCAGCTTAGGGTCCTCTAACTATGGCTACACCTTC; D gene: -; clone size: once; J gene: TRBJ1-2; V gene: TRBV5-1
CDR3 protein: CASSPTGSSYEQYF; CDR3 DNA: TGTGCCAGCTCACCGACAGGGAGCTCCTACGAGCAGTACTTC; D gene: TRBD1; clone size: -; J gene: TRBJ2-7; V gene: TRBV18
CDR3 protein: CASSQDAGKGQPQHF; CDR3 DNA: TGTGCCAGCAGCCAAGATGCGGGGAAGGGGCAGCCCCAGCATTTT; D gene: -; clone size: -; J gene: TRBJ1-5; V gene: TRBV4-2
CDR3 protein: CASSEKASGLAKNIQYF; CDR3 DNA: TGTGCCAGCAGTGAAAAGGCTAGCGGGCTAGCCAAAAACATTCAGTACTTC; D gene: TRBD2; clone size: once; J gene: TRBJ2-4; V gene: TRBV6-1
CDR3 protein: CSVEDLTGTSGKPEVKNVRNEQFF; CDR3 DNA: TGCAGCGTTGAAGATCTCACAGGCACTAGCGGGAAGCCAGAAGTAAAAAACGTTAGGAATGAGCAGTTCTTC; D gene: TRBD2; clone size: -; J gene: TRBJ2-1; V gene: TRBV29-1